Following are 16 T cell receptor beta chains from one sample sequenced in a study of blood T cell repertoires in COVID-19 (dated by TCRdb to about 2020). The library was prepared using the immunoSEQ multiplex PCR assay. TCRdb provides this immuneACCESS table in a form limited to in-frame rearrangements. Some clones are lacking; in checked studies, under half of them reflect an unresolved V gene, and why the rest are absent is not known. This sample lists some 360,000 clones; about nine tenths were detected once. The ten largest account for over 3.5% of the sample. What was sequenced was peripheral blood. The source of these receptors is a woman aged 55-69 years with COVID-19, enrolled during active disease.

The J gene is TRBJ2-3, the V gene TRBV6-5; D perhaps matches TRBD1 (6 bases). This CDR3 comprises 15 residues. V dropped 5 bases and J dropped 0 bases, with 12 bases sitting between them. The germline gives CDR1 MNHEY, CDR2 SVGAGI. The CDR3 sequence is CASSKGTISTDTQYF. Here the CDR3 DNA reads TGTGCCAGCAGTAAGGGGACAATCAGCACAGATACGCAGTATTTT.

The J gene is TRBJ2-7, the V gene TRBV28, with TRBD1 as a possible D gene (7 bases). V lost 3 bases and J 4 bases, leaving 13 bases between the germline ends. In germline, CDR1 is MDHEN, CDR2 SYDVKM. This CDR3 has 14 amino acids. CDR3 bases: TGTGCCAGCAGTTTGCGGGACAGAATTTACGAGCAGTACTTC. It codes for CASSLRDRIYEQYF.

The rearrangement joins TRBV27 to TRBJ1-2, with D possibly being TRBD1 (6 bases). This CDR3 region has 16 residues. The ends were cut back, 6 bases at V and 1 base at J, with 18 bases in the middle. CDR1 and CDR2 from the germline V gene are MNHEY and SMNVEV (reference sequence). CDR3 sequence reads: CASSPSPGHINYGYTF. DNA of the CDR3: TGTGCCAGCAGCCCCTCCCCGGGACACATTAACTATGGCTACACCTTC.

The chain combines TRBV7-2 with TRBJ1-1; D ambiguous. CDR1 is SGHTA, CDR2 FQGNSA, per germline. Trimming cost V 2 bases and J 0 bases, with 13 bases left between them. The CDR3 contains 16 residues. The CDR3 DNA reads as TGTGCCAGCAGCTTAAACGGGGTAGGGTTGAACACTGAAGCTTTCTTT. Amino acid sequence: CASSLNGVGLNTEAFF.

The V call is TRBV6-5, the J call TRBJ1-2, with 7 positions matching TRBD1. The germline gives CDR1 MNHEY, CDR2 SVGAGI. CDR3 size: 14 residues. V gave up 2 bases and J gave up 8 bases; unmatched junction bases: 8. CDR3 sequence: CASSYTRDSRGYTF. Written as DNA, the CDR3 is TGTGCCAGCAGTTACACCCGGGACAGTCGAGGCTACACCTTC.

This clone was recorded only once. The chain links TRBV7-3 to TRBJ2-3; tentative D call: TRBD2 (6 bases). CDR1 SGHTA and CDR2 FQGTGA come from the germline V gene. The V gene lost 5 bases and the J gene lost 2 bases, with 11 bases spanning the gap. The CDR3 is made up of 14 amino acids. This chain's CDR3 is CASSHSSATDTQYF. The CDR3 DNA follows: TGTGCCAGCAGCCATTCTAGCGCCACAGATACGCAGTATTTT.

The V and J genes are TRBV5-1 and TRBJ2-5; 8 nucleotides match TRBD1. This CDR3 is 15 amino acids long. Germline CDR1 SGHRS, CDR2 YFSETQ. The J segment lost 5 bases and the V segment lost 5 bases, leaving 11 bases of the junction unmatched. CDR3 coding DNA: TGCGCCAGCAGACCGACGGACAGGGTTATTGAGACCCAGTACTTC. Protein product: CASRPTDRVIETQYF.

This clone appeared once. The genes are TRBV27 and TRBJ1-2; TRBD1 might be the D (6 bases). The CDR3 is 15 residues long. Trimming stripped 7 bases from V and 2 bases from J, with 17 bases between. Germline lookup yields CDR1 MNHEY and CDR2 SMNVEV (reference sequence). The CDR3 region is CASTPRGGRNYGYTF. The CDR3 DNA reads TGTGCCAGCACTCCCAGAGGGGGACGCAACTATGGCTACACCTTC.

V is TRBV3-1 (or the pseudogene TRBV3-2) and J is TRBJ1-3, with D hard to call. The V end lost 1 base, the J end lost 7 bases, and 14 bases lay between the germline ends. The CDR3 covers 15 residues. The germline gives CDR1 LGHDT, CDR2 YNNKEL (reference sequence). Here the CDR3 reads CASSQVSGSGNTIYF. The CDR3 nucleotides are TGTGCCAGCAGCCAAGTATCGGGATCCGGGAACACCATATATTTT.

The V and J genes are TRBV5-8 and TRBJ2-1; weak D call: TRBD1 (6 bases). This CDR3 has 12 residues. Trimming stripped 7 bases from V and 7 bases from J, with 12 bases between. Germline-derived CDR1 and CDR2 are SGHTS and YDEGEE. The CDR3 DNA is TGTGCCAGCTACAGGGTATTAAATGAGCAGTTCTTC. Protein: CASYRVLNEQFF.

This chain joins TRBV4-1 and TRBJ1-5, with 8 bases lining up with TRBD1. The CDR3 loop spans 14 amino acids. V shed 1 base and J 4 bases; nucleotides not matched to a gene: 0. CDR1 and CDR2 from the germline V gene are MGHRA and YSYEKL. The CDR3 bases are TGCGCCAGCAGCCAAGGGACAGGGAATCAGCCCCAGCATTTT. Residues: CASSQGTGNQPQHF.

The table lists this clone with a few counts. The chain carries TRBV29-1 and TRBJ1-2; maybe TRBD1 (5 bases). Germline V gene lookup returns CDR1 SQVTM and CDR2 ANQGSEA. Trimming left V 3 bases short and J 6 bases short, with 14 bases between. CDR3 length: 13 amino acids. The CDR3 spells CSVETAGLHGYTF. The CDR3 DNA is TGCAGCGTTGAGACAGCGGGACTCCATGGCTACACCTTC. The full variable domain, completed using reference TRBV29-1 and TRBJ1-2, is SAVISQKPSRDICQRGTSLTIQCQVDSQVTMMFWYRQQPGQSLTLIATANQGSEATYESGFVIDKFPISRPNLTFSTLTVSNMSPEDSSIYLCSVETAGLHGYTFGSGTRLTVV.

The chain is built from TRBV12-3 or TRBV12-4 and TRBJ1-2, with unresolved D. V lost 5 bases to trimming and J lost 5 bases, with 12 bases between them. The CDR3 sequence is 13 residues long. The CDR3 nucleotides read TGTGCCAGCAGTCTAATAAAGTTATATGGCTACACCTTC. Its translation: CASSLIKLYGYTF.

This chain uses TRBV4-2 with TRBJ1-2; tentative D call: TRBD1 (5 bases). Germline lookup yields CDR1 LGHNA and CDR2 YNFKEQ. The CDR3 sequence is 14 residues long. V gave up 0 bases and J gave up 6 bases, with 11 bases separating them. CDR3 protein: CASSQEGGGDGYTF. CDR3 nucleotides: TGTGCCAGCAGCCAAGAGGGGGGTGGAGATGGCTACACCTTC.

This rearrangement joins TRBV6-5 to TRBJ2-7, with D possibly matching TRBD1 (6 bases). V lost 2 bases, J lost 3 bases, and 8 bases lay in between. In germline, CDR1 is MNHEY, CDR2 SVGAGI. The CDR3 covers 13 residues. The CDR3 loop reads CASSYDRHYEQYF. For the CDR3, the DNA is TGTGCCAGCAGTTACGACAGGCACTACGAGCAGTACTTC.

This clone was recorded only once. J is TRBJ1-1 and V is TRBV27; no clear D. The CDR3 is 14 amino acids. Germline CDR1 and CDR2: MNHEY and SMNVEV (reference sequence). V lost 2 bases and J 1 base, leaving 8 bases between the germline ends. The CDR3 here is CASSLMRTNTEAFF. The CDR3 DNA reads TGTGCCAGCAGTTTAATGCGAACGAACACTGAAGCTTTCTTT.